This TCR beta chain originates from a study of cytomegalovirus exposure and HLA in healthy donors. The PCR employed 60 Vbeta primers together with 13 Jbeta primers. The assay was immunoSEQ multiplex PCR, and TCRdb's table has in-frame clones only and misses some. The sample yields some 150,000 clones, 80% seen once. The source of this sequence is a man aged 25 to 40 in good health and CMV-seronegative. Sample: PBMCs.

CDR3 nucleotide sequence: TGTGCCACCAGCAGAGGGGGAGGGGCGGGGGTCCAAGAGACCCAGTACTTC. This translates into CATSRGGGAGVQETQYF. The rearrangement joins TRBV15 to TRBJ2-5; 7 nucleotides agree with TRBD2. The CDR3 is 17 residues long. Germline CDR1 LNHNV, CDR2 YYDKDF (reference sequence). The junction had 9 bases not matched to a gene; V was cut back by 1 base and J by 1 base.